The clone carrying this T cell receptor (beta chain) turned up a few times. Its specificity is unknown. V dropped 5 bases and J dropped 3; count of bases not matched to a gene: 7. Per germline, CDR1 SEHNR and CDR2 FQNEAQ (reference sequence). This CDR3 spans 15 amino acids. These data are taken from a study of T-cell memory formation after mild COVID-19. TCRdb re-derived calls from the 5' RACE reads in MiXCR, one entry per CDR3 protein. Among hundreds of thousands of distinct CDR3 sequences listed, 25% to 30% were seen once. Study-wide results and limits: Within pre-infection memory, some responding clones were found, suggesting cross-reactive memory joined.

The V and J genes are TRBV7-9 and TRBJ2-7; 10 bases are a match to TRBD1. Sequencing was performed on PBMCs or a T cell subset sorted from them (not recorded which). This sequence was found in an adult woman who had mild COVID-19 (a few samples of this study predate the infection). Cell type and time point are not known. CDR3 nucleotide sequence: TGTGCCAGCAGCAATCCGGGACAGGGGAGCTACGAGCAGTACTTC. Translated, it gives CASSNPGQGSYEQYF. Full variable domain (rest looked up from reference TRBV7-9 and TRBJ2-7): DTGVSQNPRHKITKRGQNVTFRCDPISEHNRLYWYRQTLGQGPEFLTYFQNEAQLEKSRLLSDRFSAERPKGSFSTLEIQRTEQGDSAMYLCASSNPGQGSYEQYFGPGTRLTVT.